The subject of this entry is one T cell receptor (beta chain). No antigen is known for it. The sample holds no much larger clone one base away, and base qualities are not on file. The time point label here, explained by the study, means: baseline before first vaccination. Samples from vaccinated people were obtained from the UK trials COV001 and COV002, which included a single-blind randomized controlled phase 2/3 trial of AZD1222 (ChAdOx1 nCoV-19) in healthy adults. For TCRbeta chain sequencing, PBMC samples were collected from trial participants at day 0 and at day 28 after the second dose. This sample stems from a study of T cell responses to AZD1222 COVID-19 vaccine (dated by TCRdb to about 2021). General notes on the study: AZD1222 recipients with second doses at about 4 weeks or about 12 weeks were pooled, because spike-specific TCR depth and breadth did not differ between schedules. TCR sequencing was performed for about 240 trial participants, of whom about 200 were given two doses of AZD1222 and 26 were given two doses of MenACWY control vaccine. Enrollment into the trials was organized by age into subgroups of 18-55, 56-69 and 70-plus years, and those subgroups contained approximately 160, 26 and 62 TCR-sequenced participants, respectively. Study-level results and caveats: Epitopes outside the regions mutated in the B.1.351 and B.1.1.7 variants were reportedly recognized by nearly half of the unique spike-specific TCRs. No day 14 peak-response samples were available, so repertoires were characterized only after the peak T cell response. Conclusions about previously exposed vaccinees were limited because only six AZD1222 recipients were SARS-CoV-2 seropositive at baseline. In the small 56-69-year group, the increase in depth fell short of significance, most likely because of low power. CD4 TCRs associated with the vaccine covered the entire spike protein, and the dominant responses were in regions 160-218 and 743-854. A significant rise in spike-specific TCR breadth and depth was observed after two AZD1222 doses relative to day 0 and relative to MenACWY recipients. Participants were mostly white British, with more females than males. The authors suggested clonal diversity may have been underestimated.

The CDR3 regions of human TCRbeta chains were analyzed by immunosequencing. On the study's bioinformatics: Repertoire TCRs were matched against a reference library of SARS-CoV-2-specific TCRs generated with the MIRA antigen-specificity platform. Breadth was defined as the fraction of unique TCRs that were SARS-CoV-2-associated, and depth was defined as the fraction of total T cells that were SARS-CoV-2-associated. Using the MIRA data, every spike-specific TCR was mapped to the spike region that the TCR reacted to and assigned to either a CD4 or a CD8 class. Log10-transformed breadth and depth values were compared by one-way ANOVA with Sidak's multiple comparisons tests. TCRdb holds this immuneACCESS table with in-frame rearrangements only. Some clones are missing; in checked studies, unresolved V genes explain under half, and the rest has no known cause. The DNA gave D and trimming, while V, J and clone size come from that table. In this sample the table shows around 150,000 clones, 80% to 95% of which occur a single time. The ten largest clones capture 2.3% of the sample.

The origin of this receptor is an adult in good health. Material: peripheral blood, obtained on day 0 of AZD1222 vaccination.

The CDR3 in this case is CASNHCRESNQPQHF. The DNA sequence reads TGTGCCAGCAACCACTGCCGGGAGAGCAATCAGCCCCAGCATTTT. The sequence joins TRBV6-4 to TRBJ1-5; no D gene is confidently identified. The germline V gene specifies MRHNA as CDR1 and SNTAGT as CDR2. At the junction V is shortened by 7 bases and J by 1 base, with 14 bases in between. The CDR3 has 15 amino acids, counting the end cysteine and phenylalanine. The DNA shown is the 45-base CDR3, in frame from base 1.